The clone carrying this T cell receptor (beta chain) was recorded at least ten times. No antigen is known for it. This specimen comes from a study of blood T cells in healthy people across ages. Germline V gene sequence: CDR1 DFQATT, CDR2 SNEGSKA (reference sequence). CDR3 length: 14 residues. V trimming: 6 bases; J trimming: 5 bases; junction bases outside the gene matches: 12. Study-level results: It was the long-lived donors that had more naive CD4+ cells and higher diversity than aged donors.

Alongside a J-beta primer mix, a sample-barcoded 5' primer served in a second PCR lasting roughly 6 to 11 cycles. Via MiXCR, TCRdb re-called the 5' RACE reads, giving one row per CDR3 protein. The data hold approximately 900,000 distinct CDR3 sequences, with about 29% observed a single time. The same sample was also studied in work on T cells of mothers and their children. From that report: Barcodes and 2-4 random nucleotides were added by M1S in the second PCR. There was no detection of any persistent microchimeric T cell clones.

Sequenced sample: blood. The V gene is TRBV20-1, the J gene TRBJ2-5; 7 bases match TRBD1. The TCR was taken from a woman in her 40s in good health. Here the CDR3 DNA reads TGCAGTGCAACCTTCAGACAGGGACGGGAGACCCAGTACTTC. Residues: CSATFRQGRETQYF.